Each of the 31 T cell receptor beta chains below was sequenced from the same sample in a study of T cells in Graves' hyperthyroidism and ophthalmopathy (dated by TCRdb to the late 2010s). Libraries were constructed by multiplex PCR. Instrument used: Illumina HiSeq 2000. The TCR beta CDR3 regions were amplified from RNA transcripts. A first-round RT-PCR of the TCR CDR3 used the HTBI primer set with the Qiagen OneStep RT-PCR kit. TCRdb applied fastp at Q25 and MiXCR to the public reads, then kept only in-frame beta chains. Rows with one shared CDR3 protein collapse into an entry with the most common genes and DNA. This sample comprises over 500,000 distinct CDR3 sequences, about 16% of them detected only once. Of the sample, around 32% is held by the ten largest clones. Sequencing was done on a sample of blood. The receptors originated from a woman under 40 with Graves' ophthalmopathy.

V gene TRBV28 combines with J gene TRBJ1-2; D remains unclear. CDR1 MDHEN and CDR2 SYDVKM come from the germline V gene. The CDR3 is 12 residues long. The V gene lost 5 bases and the J gene lost 0 bases, with 4 bases spanning the gap. The CDR3, as DNA: TGTGCCAGCAGTCCCCCTAACTATGGCTACACCTTC. Translated: CASSPPNYGYTF.

J is TRBJ1-6 and V is TRBV14, with TRBD1 as a possible D gene (6 bases). Germline CDR1 reads SGHDN; CDR2 reads FVKESK. Trimming shortened V by 4 bases and J by 12 bases, and 19 bases separated the two germline ends. The CDR3 contains 15 residues. Here the CDR3 DNA reads TGTGCCAGCAGCCCGCAAGGGGGACCCACTTTACCCCTCCACTTT. Protein: CASSPQGGPTLPLHF.

This clonotype was seen ten or more times. V is TRBV5-1 and J is TRBJ2-3, with 7 bases aligning to TRBD2. Germline V gives CDR1 SGHRS, CDR2 YFSETQ. This CDR3 region has 22 residues. The junction had 26 bases not matched to a gene; V was cut back by 2 bases and J by 2 bases. The CDR3 sequence: CASSFAFTEGAAAGRDTDTQYF. The CDR3 nucleotides read TGCGCCAGCAGCTTTGCGTTTACGGAAGGGGCGGCGGCGGGGAGGGACACAGATACGCAGTATTTT.

This chain uses TRBV30 with TRBJ1-1; no clear D gene. Deletions cut 3 bases from V and 0 bases from J, with 2 bases between. CDR3 length: 11 amino acids. CDR1 is GTSNPN, CDR2 SVGIG, per germline (reference sequence). The CDR3 protein is CAWRMNTEAFF. The CDR3 coding sequence is TGTGCCTGGAGGATGAACACTGAAGCTTTCTTT.

Concerning this clonotype: Being one base from a much bigger clone, this may be a read error. The chain uses TRBV20-1 and TRBJ2-1, with 9 nucleotides matching TRBD2. The ends lost 8 bases at V and 7 bases at J; junction bases unmatched: 12. The CDR3 totals 14 residues. Germline loops: CDR1 DFQATT, CDR2 SNEGSKA (reference sequence). CDR3 region: CSPDFSGSTNEQFF. The CDR3 coding sequence is TGCAGTCCCGACTTTAGCGGGAGTACAAATGAGCAGTTCTTC.

This clonotype was detected ten times or more. CDR3 region: CASTPGSYYGYTF. The CDR3 nucleotides are TGTGCCAGCACCCCAGGGTCTTACTATGGCTACACCTTC. This chain connects TRBV28 to TRBJ1-2; perhaps TRBD1 as D (5 bases). The V end was cut by 7 bases, the J end by 3 bases, with 12 bases between. The V gene's germline CDR1 is MDHEN and CDR2 SYDVKM. The CDR3 is 13 amino acids.

This clonotype was observed a handful of times. J is TRBJ2-7 and V is TRBV29-1; TRBD1 matches at 9 bases. This CDR3 has 12 amino acids. Germline V gene data show CDR1 as SQVTM and CDR2 as ANQGSEA. V shed 5 bases and J 7 bases; nucleotides not matched to a gene: 6. DNA of the CDR3: TGCAGCGTTAGACAGGGGGTTGGTGAGCAGTACTTC. Encoded protein: CSVRQGVGEQYF.

The rearrangement links TRBV15 to TRBJ2-3; D call uncertain. CDR1 and CDR2 (germline): LNHNV, YYDKDF (reference sequence). Trimming removed 4 bases at V and 1 base at J, with 15 bases between. The CDR3 has 16 amino acids. The CDR3 DNA follows: TGTGCCACCAGCAACCGGCCGACGGGCCGCACAGATACGCAGTATTTT. Protein sequence: CATSNRPTGRTDTQYF.

The chain employs TRBV5-1 and TRBJ2-1, with D uncertain. The V gene lost 2 bases and the J gene lost 10 bases, with 13 bases spanning the gap. The CDR3 is 13 amino acids. Per the germline V gene, CDR1 is SGHRS and CDR2 is YFSETQ. As DNA, the CDR3 is TGCGCCAGCAGCTTACCTCCATGGGGAGAGCAGTTCTTC. Protein: CASSLPPWGEQFF.

This clonotype has ten or more counts. This chain joins TRBV28 and TRBJ2-5, with 8 positions matching TRBD2. Germline values: CDR1 MDHEN, CDR2 SYDVKM. This CDR3 contains 16 residues. J lost 2 bases, V lost 3 bases, and 8 bases had no gene match. CDR3 residues: CASSFASGGVQETQYF. DNA of the CDR3: TGTGCCAGCAGTTTTGCCAGCGGGGGTGTACAAGAGACCCAGTACTTC.

This sequence joins TRBV11-1 and TRBJ2-5; D remains ambiguous. V shed 6 bases and J shed 6 bases, with 14 bases lying between them. CDR3 length: 13 residues. CDR1 and CDR2 (germline): SGHAT, FQDESV (reference sequence). CDR3 sequence reads: CASRVRIGKTQYF. The CDR3 DNA reads TGTGCCAGCAGAGTCAGGATTGGCAAGACCCAGTACTTC. The full variable domain, with the rest looked up from reference TRBV11-1 and TRBJ2-5, is EAEVAQSPRYKITEKSQAVAFWCDPISGHATLYWYRQILGQGPELLVQFQDESVVDDSQLPKDRFSAERLKGVDSTLKIQPAELGDSAMYLCASRVRIGKTQYFGPGTRLLVL.

This clonotype was counted once. The chain recombines TRBV7-2 with TRBJ1-5, with D possibly TRBD1 on 5 matching bases. Trimming took 1 base from V and 1 from J, leaving 8 bases between them. Germline V lookup: CDR1 SGHTA, CDR2 FQGNSA. The CDR3 is made up of 15 amino acids. The CDR3 loop reads CASSLGDLSNQPQHF. The CDR3 bases are TGTGCCAGCAGCTTAGGGGACCTGAGCAATCAGCCCCAGCATTTT.

Written as DNA, the CDR3 is TGTGCCAGCAGTTTATCCAGGGGGCCAGGAAACACCATATATTTT. This sequence encodes CASSLSRGPGNTIYF. This chain connects TRBV27 to TRBJ1-3; 8 nucleotides line up with TRBD1. The CDR3 has 15 residues. Germline V CDR1 and CDR2: MNHEY, SMNVEV (reference sequence). Germline trimming cut 0 bases from V and 4 bases from J; bases unmatched to any gene: 2.

The chain recombines TRBV4-3 with TRBJ2-1; D remains ambiguous. The V and J ends lost 0 bases and 7 bases respectively, with 13 bases between them. Germline values: CDR1 LGHNA, CDR2 YSLEER. The CDR3 has 15 residues. The CDR3 sequence: CASSQDEWVGNEQFF. CDR3 DNA sequence: TGCGCCAGCAGCCAAGATGAATGGGTAGGGAATGAGCAGTTCTTC.

This clonotype was recorded many times. The chain carries TRBV13 and TRBJ2-1; D is perhaps TRBD2 (6 bases). CDR3 length: 16 amino acids. The V and J ends lost 4 bases and 3 bases respectively, with 16 bases between them. Germline values: CDR1 PRHDT, CDR2 FYEKMQ (reference sequence). CDR3 residues: CASSSRLSGDYNEQFF. Here the CDR3 DNA reads TGTGCCAGCAGCTCCCGACTTAGCGGTGACTACAATGAGCAGTTCTTC. The full variable domain, completed using reference TRBV13 and TRBJ2-1, is AAGVIQSPRHLIKEKRETATLKCYPIPRHDTVYWYQQGPGQDPQFLISFYEKMQSDKGSIPDRFSAQQFSDYHSELNMSSLELGDSALYFCASSSRLSGDYNEQFFGPGTRLTVL.

This chain joins TRBV29-1 and TRBJ2-1, with 10 positions matching TRBD2. This CDR3 contains 15 residues. After removal of 7 bases from V and 10 bases from J, the junction contained 16 bases not matched to a gene. Germline V lookup: CDR1 SQVTM, CDR2 ANQGSEA. The CDR3 region has the DNA TGCAGCGCACCCAGATCCGGGACTAGCGCGGTGGAGCAGTTCTTC. It encodes CSAPRSGTSAVEQFF.

This clonotype came up a few times. The rearrangement joins TRBV28 to TRBJ1-6, with 8 bases identical to TRBD1. J lost 7 bases, V lost 7 bases, and 15 bases had no gene match. Per the germline V gene, CDR1 is MDHEN and CDR2 is SYDVKM. This CDR3 is built from 17 residues. The CDR3 here is CASTLTSQTGVNSPLHF. The CDR3, as DNA: TGTGCCAGCACCTTGACCTCGCAGACAGGGGTGAATTCACCCCTCCACTTT.

This clonotype was recorded many times. The chain combines TRBV20-1 with TRBJ1-1; D uncertain. This CDR3 comprises 13 residues. The germline V and J ends were trimmed by 5 bases and 1 base, with 11 bases remaining between them. Germline V gene sequence: CDR1 DFQATT, CDR2 SNEGSKA (reference sequence). The CDR3, as DNA: TGCAGTGCTGGTACCCTCAAGAACACTGAAGCTTTCTTT. It yields the protein CSAGTLKNTEAFF.

The J gene is TRBJ2-7, the V gene TRBV5-6; 8 nucleotides line up with TRBD1. The CDR3 loop spans 14 amino acids. Per germline, CDR1 SGHDT and CDR2 YYEEEE. Germline trimming cut 7 bases from V and 6 bases from J; bases unmatched to any gene: 12. CDR3 DNA sequence: TGTGCCAGCGGCCGACGGGACAGGATGAGCGAGCAGTACTTC. Protein: CASGRRDRMSEQYF.

V and J are TRBV19 and TRBJ2-1; D is uncertain. The germline V and J ends were trimmed by 3 bases and 9 bases, with 15 bases remaining between them. This CDR3 contains 14 residues. Germline CDR1 LNHDA, CDR2 SQIVND (reference sequence). CDR3 region: CASSIPQAPSEQFF. The CDR3 DNA is TGTGCCAGTAGTATCCCCCAGGCTCCCAGTGAGCAGTTCTTC.

This clonotype was recorded a few times. V usage is TRBV27 and J usage is TRBJ2-7; TRBD1 might be the D (5 bases). Germline-derived CDR1 and CDR2 are MNHEY and SMNVEV (reference sequence). The V and J ends lost 6 bases and 2 bases respectively, with 14 bases between them. The CDR3 is 14 residues long. The CDR3 region is CASSRQLVPYEQYF. The CDR3 DNA is TGTGCCAGCAGCAGACAGCTAGTCCCCTACGAGCAGTACTTC.

This clonotype was seen at least ten times. V is TRBV30 and J is TRBJ2-6; D call uncertain. CDR1 and CDR2 from the germline V gene are GTSNPN and SVGIG (reference sequence). The CDR3 has 13 amino acids. The V end was cut by 3 bases, the J end by 1 base, with 4 bases between. Here the CDR3 DNA reads TGTGCCTGGAGCGGTTCTGGGGCCAACGTCCTGACTTTC. Its protein product is CAWSGSGANVLTF.

CDR3 loop: CASSSEAGGYNEQFF. For the CDR3, the DNA is TGTGCCAGCAGCTCCGAAGCGGGAGGGTACAATGAGCAGTTCTTC. The chain combines TRBV6-2 or TRBV6-3 with TRBJ2-1, with TRBD2 matching 10 bases. This CDR3 spans 15 amino acids. Germline CDR1 reads MNHEY; CDR2 reads SVGEGT. Unmatched junction bases numbered 6, after V lost 6 bases and J lost 4 bases.

This clonotype has a handful of counts. The chain employs TRBV9 and TRBJ1-5; 10 nucleotides align to TRBD1. V was pared by 4 bases and J by 4 bases, with 5 bases of the junction left unmatched. This CDR3 has 15 residues. Germline V gene lookup returns CDR1 SGDLS and CDR2 YYNGEE. CDR3 region: CASSPGQGTNQPQHF. CDR3 coding DNA: TGTGCCAGCAGCCCGGGACAGGGGACTAATCAGCCCCAGCATTTT. Full variable domain (remainder filled in from reference TRBV9 and TRBJ1-5): DSGVTQTPKHLITATGQRVTLRCSPRSGDLSVYWYQQSLDQGLQFLIQYYNGEERAKGNILERFSAQQFPDLHSELNLSSLELGDSALYFCASSPGQGTNQPQHFGDGTRLSIL.

This clonotype was seen a few times. The chain employs TRBV30 and TRBJ2-7, with 9 bases lining up with TRBD2. V lost 2 bases and J lost 1; bases outside the gene matches: 9. The CDR3 has 16 amino acids. Germline lookup yields CDR1 GTSNPN and CDR2 SVGIG (reference sequence). The CDR3 nucleotides read TGTGCCTGGAGTCTGGGTAGCGGGAGAGTGTCCTACGAGCAGTACTTC. Translated, it gives CAWSLGSGRVSYEQYF.

V is TRBV27 and J is TRBJ1-3; D gene ambiguous. CDR3 length: 13 amino acids. Per the germline V gene, CDR1 is MNHEY and CDR2 is SMNVEV (reference sequence). V lost 7 bases, J lost 0 bases, and 7 bases lay in between. CDR3 in DNA: TGTGCCAGCATGGGGATCTCTGGAAACACCATATATTTT. This translates into CASMGISGNTIYF.

This clonotype has at least ten counts. This sequence joins TRBV7-2 and TRBJ2-3; D gene ambiguous. V was shortened by 5 bases and J by 1 base, with 7 bases between the two germline ends. The CDR3 covers 13 residues. Germline CDR1 reads SGHTA; CDR2 reads FQGNSA. The CDR3 reads CASSRVGTDTQYF. The CDR3 DNA reads as TGTGCCAGCAGCCGGGTGGGCACAGATACGCAGTATTTT. The full variable domain, in which reference TRBV7-2 and TRBJ2-3 provide the parts outside the CDR3, is GAGVSQSPSNKVTEKGKDVELRCDPISGHTALYWYRQSLGQGLEFLIYFQGNSAPDKSGLPSDRFSAERTGGSVSTLTIQRTQQEDSAVYLCASSRVGTDTQYFGPGTRLTVL.

This clonotype was counted ten times or more. The CDR3 coding sequence is TGTGCCAGCAGCCGCGGACAGTTCTACGAGCAGTACTTC. Amino acid sequence: CASSRGQFYEQYF. This chain connects TRBV3-1 to TRBJ2-7, with a tentative D call TRBD1 (6 bases). The germline V and J ends were trimmed by 4 bases and 3 bases, with 10 bases remaining between them. Germline CDR1 and CDR2: LGHDT and YNNKEL (reference sequence). The CDR3 has 13 residues.

The chain is built from TRBV4-1 and TRBJ2-5; 10 nucleotides agree with TRBD1. This CDR3 is built from 14 residues. J lost 2 bases, V lost 8 bases, and 5 bases had no gene match. Germline loops: CDR1 MGHRA, CDR2 YSYEKL. This CDR3 is CASGGQGLQETQYF. The CDR3 nucleotides are TGCGCCAGCGGGGGACAGGGGTTACAAGAGACCCAGTACTTC.

This clonotype came up a few times. J is TRBJ2-7 and V is TRBV6-5, with unresolved D. This CDR3 has 15 residues. Per germline, CDR1 MNHEY and CDR2 SVGAGI. Trimming took off 0 bases at V and 2 bases at J, with 11 bases between the two ends. Here the CDR3 reads CASSYSGGIPYEQYF. CDR3 coding DNA: TGTGCCAGCAGTTACTCCGGCGGCATCCCCTACGAGCAGTACTTC.

This clonotype has just a few counts. V is TRBV20-1 and J is TRBJ2-7; 9 nucleotides agree with TRBD1. This CDR3 is built from 15 residues. CDR1 is DFQATT and CDR2 is SNEGSKA in the germline V gene (reference sequence). The V gene end was trimmed by 1 base and the J gene end by 4 bases; junction bases not matched to a gene: 8. The CDR3 region is CSARAETGGFYEQYF. The CDR3 DNA is TGCAGTGCTAGAGCCGAGACAGGGGGTTTTTACGAGCAGTACTTC.